The 27 T cell receptor beta chains presented below share a single source sample, sequenced in a study of human CD4 T cells and Enterobacteriaceae. Repertoires were generated with immunoSEQ multiplex PCR, while TCRdb's copy carries only in-frame clones and drops some. The table includes roughly 30,000 clones, about 80% detected once. Sorting took every CD4+ cell except CD45RA+CCR7+CD95- naive cells, reaching over 98% purity. The sample comprised memory CD4+ T cells from blood. These receptors came from a human donor in good health.

CDR3 amino acids: CAWRKLAGPGSSYNEQFF. The CDR3 DNA is TGTGCCTGGAGGAAACTAGCGGGACCGGGGAGCTCCTACAATGAGCAGTTCTTC. The chain joins TRBV30 to TRBJ2-1; TRBD2 aligns across 10 bases. CDR1 is GTSNPN, CDR2 SVGIG, per germline (reference sequence). CDR3 length: 18 amino acids. Unmatched junction bases numbered 11, after V lost 3 bases and J lost 0 bases.

The chain links TRBV19 to TRBJ1-1; 11 bases line up with TRBD1. This CDR3 comprises 15 residues. The V and J ends lost 5 bases and 5 bases, in that order; junction bases with no gene match: 7. CDR1 LNHDA and CDR2 SQIVND come from the germline V gene (reference sequence). Here the CDR3 reads CASSGDRGVWTEAFF. The CDR3 DNA sequence: TGTGCCAGTAGTGGGGACAGGGGGGTATGGACTGAAGCTTTCTTT.

This rearrangement joins TRBV19 to TRBJ1-5; the match to TRBD1 covers 8 bases. Germline values: CDR1 LNHDA, CDR2 SQIVND (reference sequence). CDR3 size: 13 residues. V gave up 6 bases and J gave up 7 bases; unmatched junction bases: 5. The CDR3 reads CASRDRARQPQHF. In DNA, the CDR3 is TGTGCCAGTAGGGACAGGGCTCGGCAGCCCCAGCATTTT. The full variable domain, its missing parts supplied by reference TRBV19 and TRBJ1-5, is DGGITQSPKYLFRKEGQNVTLSCEQNLNHDAMYWYRQDPGQGLRLIYYSQIVNDFQKGDIAEGYSVSREKKESFPLTVTSAQKNPTAFYLCASRDRARQPQHFGDGTRLSIL.

The V gene is TRBV6-5, the J gene TRBJ1-2; D gene uncertain. Germline CDR1 and CDR2: MNHEY and SVGAGI. V was trimmed by 8 bases and J by 1 base, leaving 8 bases between them. The CDR3 runs to 12 residues. This CDR3 reads CASLGSNYGYTF. As DNA, the CDR3 is TGTGCCAGCCTCGGGAGTAACTATGGCTACACCTTC.

The rearrangement links TRBV5-1 to TRBJ2-3, with D possibly matching TRBD1 (5 bases). V shed 0 bases and J shed 1 base, with 12 bases lying between them. CDR3 size: 16 residues. Germline CDR1 and CDR2: SGHRS and YFSETQ. The CDR3 here is CASSLEGLEGTDTQYF. In nucleotides, the CDR3 is TGCGCCAGCAGCTTGGAGGGGCTAGAGGGCACAGATACGCAGTATTTT.

V and J are TRBV7-9 and TRBJ2-7; 10 bases match TRBD2. This CDR3 is built from 16 residues. CDR1 and CDR2 from the germline V gene are SEHNR and FQNEAQ (reference sequence). V lost 6 bases and J lost 3; bases outside the gene matches: 11. CDR3 bases: TGTGCCAGCAGTTTAATGAGCGGGAGGGCCCTCTACGAGCAGTACTTC. Translating gives CASSLMSGRALYEQYF.

This clone rates as medium-sized (0.01 to 0.1%). The CDR3 protein is CASSISAANQPQHF. In DNA form, the CDR3 reads TGTGCCAGTAGTATTTCGGCAGCCAATCAGCCCCAGCATTTT. V and J are TRBV19 and TRBJ1-5, with unresolved D. The germline V and J ends were trimmed by 3 bases and 3 bases, with 9 bases remaining between them. Germline CDR1 reads LNHDA; CDR2 reads SQIVND (reference sequence). The CDR3 is made up of 14 amino acids.

This sequence joins TRBV10-1 and TRBJ2-1, with 7 positions matching TRBD2. There are 13 residues in the CDR3. The J segment lost 5 bases and the V segment lost 4 bases, leaving 2 bases of the junction unmatched. The V gene's germline CDR1 is WNHNN and CDR2 SYGVQD (reference sequence). The CDR3 nucleotides are TGCGCCAGCAGTGCTGGACTAGACAATGAGCAGTTCTTC. Translation: CASSAGLDNEQFF.

CDR3 DNA sequence: TGCGCCAGCAGCCCTGTGGACAGTTCCACAGATACGCAGTATTTT. It yields the protein CASSPVDSSTDTQYF. The chain recombines TRBV5-1 with TRBJ2-3, with TRBD1 as a possible D gene (6 bases). Germline V gene sequence: CDR1 SGHRS, CDR2 YFSETQ. Trimming took 4 bases from V and 2 from J, leaving 14 bases between them. This CDR3 has 15 residues.

This chain joins TRBV19 and TRBJ2-7; a weak D match, TRBD1 (5 bases). The length of the CDR3 is 15 residues. CDR1 is LNHDA, CDR2 SQIVND, per germline (reference sequence). Trimming removed 3 bases at V and 3 bases at J, with 15 bases between. CDR3 sequence reads: CASSMADRTSYEQYF. In DNA, the CDR3 is TGTGCCAGTAGTATGGCAGACAGAACAAGCTACGAGCAGTACTTC.

V is TRBV2 and J is TRBJ1-1, with D hard to call. The CDR3 extends over 12 amino acids. Trimming pared 6 bases from V and 6 bases from J, leaving 11 bases between. Germline V gene sequence: CDR1 SNHLY, CDR2 FYNNEI. The CDR3 sequence is CASRVETAEAFF. The CDR3 region has the DNA TGTGCCAGCAGGGTAGAGACCGCTGAAGCTTTCTTT.

The chain carries TRBV6-5 and TRBJ2-4, with a tentative D call TRBD1 (6 bases). Trimming left V 6 bases short and J 6 bases short, with 12 bases between. The CDR3 extends over 13 amino acids. Germline V gene sequence: CDR1 MNHEY, CDR2 SVGAGI. In DNA, the CDR3 is TGTGCCAGCAGCTACCCAGGGGTAAACATTCAGTACTTC. Amino acid sequence: CASSYPGVNIQYF.

The chain combines TRBV9 with TRBJ2-1; TRBD2 agrees at 9 bases. The CDR3 spans 15 residues. CDR1 is SGDLS, CDR2 YYNGEE, per germline. The V segment lost 0 bases and the J segment 6 bases; nucleotides outside the gene matches: 4. CDR3 nucleotides: TGTGCCAGCAGCGTAGGAAGCGGGAGGCCCAATGAGCAGTTCTTC. Translated, it gives CASSVGSGRPNEQFF.

The chain has TRBV18 and TRBJ2-1; 7 bases are shared with TRBD2. Trimming removed 3 bases from V and 9 bases from J; junction bases left unmatched: 14. CDR1 is KGHSH, CDR2 LQKENI, per germline. CDR3 length equals 16 residues. CDR3 protein: CASSPRLAERGVEQFF. DNA for the CDR3: TGTGCCAGCTCACCTAGGCTAGCGGAACGAGGGGTTGAGCAGTTCTTC. Looking up the rest from reference TRBV18 and TRBJ2-1 gives the full variable domain: NAGVMQNPRHLVRRRGQEARLRCSPMKGHSHVYWYRQLPEEGLKFMVYLQKENIIDESGMPKERFSAEFPKEGPSILRIQQVVRGDSAAYFCASSPRLAERGVEQFFGPGTRLTVL.

This sequence joins TRBV6-1 and TRBJ1-5; 7 positions agree with TRBD1. The V and J ends lost 5 bases and 2 bases, in that order; junction bases with no gene match: 6. Germline V gives CDR1 MNHNS, CDR2 SASEGT. This CDR3 spans 15 amino acids. CDR3 in amino acids: CASSRGGKGNQPQHF. The DNA of the CDR3 is TGTGCCAGCAGTAGAGGGGGCAAGGGCAATCAGCCCCAGCATTTT.

V usage is TRBV29-1 and J usage is TRBJ2-1; 10 bases fit TRBD2. The germline gives CDR1 SQVTM, CDR2 ANQGSEA. With 4 bases clipped from V and 0 bases from J, the junction kept 18 bases outside the gene matches. The CDR3 runs 20 residues. As DNA, the CDR3 is TGCAGCGTTGCCGCGGTGCAAACTAGCGGGATAGCGAGCTCCTACAATGAGCAGTTCTTC. Translating it yields CSVAAVQTSGIASSYNEQFF.

This chain joins TRBV19 and TRBJ1-2, with D uncertain. Trimming pared 6 bases from V and 5 bases from J, leaving 10 bases between. This CDR3 comprises 12 residues. CDR1 is LNHDA and CDR2 is SQIVND in the germline V gene (reference sequence). The CDR3 nucleotides read TGTGCCAGTAGAATATACCGGTATGGCTACACCTTC. It is translated as CASRIYRYGYTF. The full variable domain, completed using reference TRBV19 and TRBJ1-2, is DGGITQSPKYLFRKEGQNVTLSCEQNLNHDAMYWYRQDPGQGLRLIYYSQIVNDFQKGDIAEGYSVSREKKESFPLTVTSAQKNPTAFYLCASRIYRYGYTFGSGTRLTVV.

This chain joins TRBV1 and TRBJ2-3; TRBD2 is the table's D call and was not checked against the DNA. TRBV1 is recorded as a pseudogene. This CDR3 has 17 residues. CDR3 protein: CTSSQDKAGRYTDTQYF. In nucleotides, the CDR3 is TGCACCAGCAGCCAAGATAAGGCGGGACGTTACACAGATACGCAGTATTTT.

This chain uses TRBV28 with TRBJ2-7, with TRBD1 matching over 7 bases. Losses at the gene ends were 4 bases for V and 4 bases for J; bases not matched to a gene: 4. Germline V gene data show CDR1 as MDHEN and CDR2 as SYDVKM. The CDR3 consists of 13 residues. CDR3 bases: TGTGCCAGCAGTTCCGACAGGGTTTACGAGCAGTACTTC. It translates to CASSSDRVYEQYF. Full variable domain (rest looked up from reference TRBV28 and TRBJ2-7): DVKVTQSSRYLVKRTGEKVFLECVQDMDHENMFWYRQDPGLGLRLIYFSYDVKMKEKGDIPEGYSVSREKKERFSLILESASTNQTSMYLCASSSDRVYEQYFGPGTRLTVT.

The chain links TRBV7-9 to TRBJ2-1; 7 bases are shared with TRBD2. The junction had 12 bases not matched to a gene; V was cut back by 5 bases and J by 8 bases. This CDR3 has 15 residues. Germline lookup yields CDR1 SEHNR and CDR2 FQNEAQ (reference sequence). CDR3 bases: TGTGCCAGCAGCCTTGGGGGGAGGGCCAGCGATGAGCAGTTCTTC. Translating it yields CASSLGGRASDEQFF. The full variable domain, with the rest looked up from reference TRBV7-9 and TRBJ2-1, is DTGVSQNPRHKITKRGQNVTFRCDPISEHNRLYWYRQTLGQGPEFLTYFQNEAQLEKSRLLSDRFSAERPKGSFSTLEIQRTEQGDSAMYLCASSLGGRASDEQFFGPGTRLTVL.

The gene calls are TRBV11-2 and TRBJ2-5; D gene uncertain. Germline V gene lookup returns CDR1 SGHAT and CDR2 FQNNGV. This CDR3 is 17 amino acids long. Trimming left V 0 bases short and J 1 base short, with 15 bases between. In DNA form, the CDR3 reads TGTGCCAGCAGCTTAGATATAGGGTCCGACACCCAAGAGACCCAGTACTTC. As protein: CASSLDIGSDTQETQYF.

The chain joins TRBV18 to TRBJ1-6; 9 nucleotides align to TRBD1. From germline, CDR1 is KGHSH and CDR2 LQKENI. This CDR3 is built from 16 residues. V lost 3 bases to trimming and J lost 8 bases; unmatched junction nucleotides: 8. The CDR3 here is CASSPLGQGSDSPLHF. CDR3 DNA sequence: TGTGCCAGCTCACCTTTAGGACAGGGGTCAGATTCACCCCTCCACTTT.

V gene TRBV28 combines with J gene TRBJ2-7, with 10 bases identical to TRBD2. The CDR3 has 15 residues. Trimming removed 4 bases from V and 2 bases from J; junction bases left unmatched: 5. Looked up from germline, CDR1 is MDHEN and CDR2 is SYDVKM. The CDR3 DNA follows: TGTGCCAGCAGTTCAACTAGCGGGAACACCTACGAGCAGTACTTC. Translated, it gives CASSSTSGNTYEQYF.

This chain connects TRBV19 to TRBJ2-3; weak D call: TRBD2 (6 bases). V gave up 6 bases and J gave up 4 bases, with 8 bases separating them. The CDR3 spans 12 residues. Germline values: CDR1 LNHDA, CDR2 SQIVND (reference sequence). CDR3 in DNA: TGTGCCAGTAGAGCTAGCGCAGATACGCAGTATTTT. Amino acid sequence: CASRASADTQYF.

The chain carries TRBV10-3 and TRBJ1-5, with 10 bases that match TRBD1. J was trimmed by 0 bases and V by 9 bases; bases with no gene match: 11. CDR1 and CDR2 from the germline V gene are ENHRY and SYGVKD. The CDR3 spans 17 residues. The DNA for the CDR3 is TGTGCCATAGGACAGGGGGAAGGGGGATATAGCAATCAGCCCCAGCATTTT. Translation: CAIGQGEGGYSNQPQHF.

The gene calls are TRBV5-1 and TRBJ1-2; D ambiguous. Trimming removed 2 bases at V and 7 bases at J, with 9 bases between. CDR1 and CDR2 (germline): SGHRS, YFSETQ. The length of the CDR3 is 12 residues. In nucleotides, the CDR3 is TGCGCCAGCAGCTTCACGGGAGGTGGCTACACCTTC. Translated: CASSFTGGGYTF.

In its sample, this clone is medium-sized. The J gene is TRBJ2-5, the V gene TRBV7-9, with D tentatively TRBD1 (5 bases). The CDR3 runs to 14 residues. V was cut by 0 bases and J by 3 bases, with 8 bases left in between. The V gene's germline CDR1 is SEHNR and CDR2 FQNEAQ (reference sequence). The CDR3 DNA reads as TGTGCCAGCAGCTTAGCGGGGCTCAAAGAGACCCAGTACTTC. It translates to CASSLAGLKETQYF.